This entry lists 32 T cell receptor beta chains sequenced from one sample in a study of blood T cell repertoires in COVID-19. Using immunoSEQ multiplex PCR, the repertoire was profiled, and TCRdb retains in-frame clones only, with some absent. The sample consists of some 170,000 clones, 65% to 85% of them appearing once. Sample: PBMCs or T cells enriched from blood (not recorded which). The receptors were gathered from a man aged 35 to 55 who had recovered from COVID-19.

The CDR3 here is CATSDARQGGETQYF. The CDR3 nucleotides read TGTGCCACCAGTGATGCCCGACAGGGTGGTGAGACCCAGTACTTC. The rearrangement uses TRBV24-1 and TRBJ2-5, with TRBD1 matching 7 bases. After removal of 3 bases from V and 5 bases from J, the junction contained 8 bases not matched to a gene. This CDR3 has 15 residues. Per the germline V gene, CDR1 is KGHDR and CDR2 is SFDVKD.

Comments on this clone: The junction does not match germline at one end; this may be a read error. CDR3: CASSPSHNSPLHF. The CDR3, as DNA: TGTGCCAGCAGCCCCTCCCATAATTCACCCCTCCACTTT. The rearrangement uses TRBV14 and TRBJ1-6; D is ambiguous. The CDR3 is made up of 13 amino acids. Germline V gene data show CDR1 as SGHDN and CDR2 as FVKESK.

The chain employs TRBV11-2 and TRBJ1-1; weak D call: TRBD1 (6 bases). Trimming cost V 5 bases and J 1 base, with 8 bases left between them. Germline V gives CDR1 SGHAT, CDR2 FQNNGV. CDR3 length equals 13 residues. CDR3 nucleotide sequence: TGTGCCAGCAGCCCCAGGGGGAACACTGAAGCTTTCTTT. Residues: CASSPRGNTEAFF.

The chain carries TRBV5-1 and TRBJ1-2; 12 nucleotides line up with TRBD1. The germline gives CDR1 SGHRS, CDR2 YFSETQ. The CDR3 is made up of 16 amino acids. J lost 4 bases, V lost 4 bases, and 8 bases had no gene match. The CDR3 DNA reads TGCGCCAGCAGCCAGGGACAGGGGGCCAGTCTCTATGGCTACACCTTC. It codes for CASSQGQGASLYGYTF. The full variable domain, its missing parts supplied by reference TRBV5-1 and TRBJ1-2, is KAGVTQTPRYLIKTRGQQVTLSCSPISGHRSVSWYQQTPGQGLQFLFEYFSETQRNKGNFPGRFSGRQFSNSRSEMNVSTLELGDSALYLCASSQGQGASLYGYTFGSGTRLTVV.

V usage is TRBV3-1 (or the pseudogene TRBV3-2) and J usage is TRBJ1-4; D is unresolved. V was trimmed by 1 base and J by 8 bases, leaving 17 bases between them. CDR3 length: 16 residues. The germline V gene encodes CDR1 LGHDT and CDR2 YNNKEL (reference sequence). CDR3 sequence reads: CASSQVGDFWKEKLFF. The DNA for the CDR3 is TGTGCCAGCAGCCAAGTGGGTGACTTTTGGAAGGAAAAACTGTTTTTT.

The chain uses TRBV7-9 and TRBJ2-1; D unclear. Per germline, CDR1 SEHNR and CDR2 FQNEAQ (reference sequence). Trimming removed 3 bases from V and 8 bases from J, with 20 bases in between. CDR3 length: 16 residues. The CDR3 protein is CASSFNLYQIIYEQFF. The DNA of the CDR3 is TGTGCCAGCAGCTTTAATTTATACCAGATCATCTATGAGCAGTTCTTC.

The chain couples TRBV30 to TRBJ1-1; D is perhaps TRBD1 (5 bases). The germline V gene has CDR1 GTSNPN and CDR2 SVGIG (reference sequence). The CDR3 contains 13 residues. The V end was cut by 2 bases, the J end by 5 bases, with 12 bases between. Here the CDR3 DNA reads TGTGCCTGGAGTCAGGGTTCAGGAACTGAAGCTTTCTTT. It translates to CAWSQGSGTEAFF.

This clone was counted a few times. The genes are TRBV15 and TRBJ2-1; D is perhaps TRBD2 (7 bases). From germline, CDR1 is LNHNV and CDR2 YYDKDF (reference sequence). Trimming removed 2 bases at V and 7 bases at J, with 21 bases between. This CDR3 spans 17 amino acids. For the CDR3, the DNA is TGTGCCACCAGCAGACCCCGCCTCGACGGGGGGCGAAATGAGCAGTTCTTC. This gives the protein CATSRPRLDGGRNEQFF. The full variable domain, in which reference TRBV15 and TRBJ2-1 provide the parts outside the CDR3, is DAMVIQNPRYQVTQFGKPVTLSCSQTLNHNVMYWYQQKSSQAPKLLFHYYDKDFNNEADTPDNFQSRRPNTSFCFLDIRSPGLGDTAMYLCATSRPRLDGGRNEQFFGPGTRLTVL.

This chain connects TRBV11-2 to TRBJ2-5, with 11 bases identical to TRBD2. There are 16 residues in the CDR3. V gave up 5 bases and J gave up 2 bases; unmatched junction bases: 7. Germline-derived CDR1 and CDR2 are SGHAT and FQNNGV. The CDR3 reads CASSGQTSGAQETQYF. The DNA of the CDR3 is TGTGCCAGCAGCGGTCAGACTAGCGGGGCTCAAGAGACCCAGTACTTC.

The chain employs TRBV9 and TRBJ2-1; 12 bases agree with TRBD2. V lost 4 bases and J lost 4; bases outside the gene matches: 9. Germline V lookup: CDR1 SGDLS, CDR2 YYNGEE. The CDR3 spans 17 residues. The CDR3 loop reads CASSPRVTSGGYNEQFF. The CDR3 bases are TGTGCCAGCAGCCCCCGGGTGACTAGCGGGGGTTACAATGAGCAGTTCTTC.

CDR3 bases: TGTGCCAGCAGCCCGTACAGGGGGCCCTTATCCTACGAGCAGTACTTC. This encodes CASSPYRGPLSYEQYF. The chain has TRBV9 and TRBJ2-7; 9 positions match TRBD1. Germline assignment: CDR1 SGDLS and CDR2 YYNGEE. The ends lost 4 bases at V and 1 base at J; junction bases unmatched: 9. The CDR3 has 16 residues.

The chain uses TRBV6-5 and TRBJ1-1; D remains ambiguous. Germline CDR1 and CDR2: MNHEY and SVGAGI. CDR3 length: 14 amino acids. V was clipped by 3 bases and J by 5 bases, with 13 bases between them. The chain's CDR3 is CASSYLGGGTEAFF. In DNA, the CDR3 is TGTGCCAGCAGTTATTTAGGCGGTGGGACTGAAGCTTTCTTT.

The chain is built from TRBV5-5 and TRBJ1-2, with TRBD1 matching over 7 bases. With V trimmed by 4 bases and J by 4 bases, 10 bases remained unmatched. CDR1 is SGHKS and CDR2 is YYEKEE in the germline V gene (reference sequence). This CDR3 is 15 amino acids long. CDR3 sequence: CASSPDRLAGYGYTF. The CDR3 DNA sequence: TGTGCCAGCAGCCCGGACAGGCTAGCTGGCTATGGCTACACCTTC.

Here the CDR3 reads CASSPTSGGAAAQYF. The CDR3 DNA sequence: TGTGCCAGCAGCCCAACTAGCGGGGGGGCCGCTGCGCAGTATTTT. The V and J genes are TRBV2 and TRBJ2-3; 13 nucleotides agree with TRBD2. The CDR3 loop spans 15 amino acids. J gave up 10 bases and V 6 bases, and 10 bases lay outside the gene matches. Germline-derived CDR1 and CDR2 are SNHLY and FYNNEI.

The chain combines TRBV27 with TRBJ2-7, with a weak D call TRBD1 (5 bases). The V gene's germline CDR1 is MNHEY and CDR2 SMNVEV (reference sequence). The CDR3 contains 17 residues. V was trimmed by 5 bases and J by 6 bases, leaving 26 bases between them. For the CDR3, the DNA is TGTGCCAGCAGTACGTTAGGTGGGGCTTCCCGACAAGTCGAGCAGTACGTC. This codes for CASSTLGGASRQVEQYV.

The chain recombines TRBV7-3 with TRBJ1-1, with D hard to call. V lost 3 bases, J lost 1 base, and 9 bases lay in between. The germline V gene has CDR1 SGHTA and CDR2 FQGTGA. This CDR3 is built from 14 residues. CDR3 sequence (DNA): TGTGCCAGCAGCTTGGCGGGCCGGAACACTGAAGCTTTCTTT. This translates into CASSLAGRNTEAFF. Based on the CDR3 plus reference TRBV7-3 and TRBJ1-1, the full variable domain is GAGVSQTPSNKVTEKGKYVELRCDPISGHTALYWYRQSLGQGPEFLIYFQGTGAADDSGLPNDRFFAVRPEGSVSTLKIQRTERGDSAVYLCASSLAGRNTEAFFGQGTRLTVV.

The chain recombines TRBV5-1 with TRBJ2-7; D ambiguous. The CDR3 covers 13 residues. Germline V gene sequence: CDR1 SGHRS, CDR2 YFSETQ. The V end was cut by 0 bases, the J end by 2 bases, with 6 bases between. The CDR3 DNA sequence: TGCGCCAGCAGCTTGGGTCCTGCCTACGAGCAGTACGTC. This sequence encodes CASSLGPAYEQYV.

This chain joins TRBV7-9 and TRBJ1-3; 7 nucleotides align to TRBD1. The CDR3 extends over 16 amino acids. Germline V lookup: CDR1 SEHNR, CDR2 FQNEAQ (reference sequence). J lost 3 bases, V lost 5 bases, and 10 bases had no gene match. CDR3 sequence reads: CASSHRGGSHGNTIYF. In DNA, the CDR3 is TGTGCCAGCAGCCACCGAGGGGGCAGCCATGGAAACACCATATATTTT.

The chain combines TRBV12-5 with TRBJ1-6; possibly TRBD1 for D (6 bases). V lost 5 bases and J 9 bases, leaving 14 bases between the germline ends. Germline assignment: CDR1 LGHNT and CDR2 FRNRAP. The CDR3 sequence is 14 residues long. CDR3 residues: CASGPPDSISPLHF. The DNA for the CDR3 is TGTGCTAGTGGTCCCCCGGACAGTATTTCACCCCTCCACTTT.

The chain has TRBV9 and TRBJ1-2; 7 bases match TRBD1. J lost 6 bases, V lost 3 bases, and 5 bases had no gene match. CDR1 is SGDLS and CDR2 is YYNGEE in the germline V gene. CDR3 size: 13 residues. DNA for the CDR3: TGTGCCAGCAGCGGTCTTGACAGGGATGGCTACACCTTC. This sequence encodes CASSGLDRDGYTF. Variable domain in full (rest from reference TRBV9 and TRBJ1-2): DSGVTQTPKHLITATGQRVTLRCSPRSGDLSVYWYQQSLDQGLQFLIQYYNGEERAKGNILERFSAQQFPDLHSELNLSSLELGDSALYFCASSGLDRDGYTFGSGTRLTVV.

The chain carries TRBV10-1 and TRBJ2-3, with D perhaps matching TRBD2 (5 bases). Germline CDR1 is WNHNN and CDR2 is SYGVQD (reference sequence). V was shortened by 2 bases and J by 2 bases, with 11 bases between the two germline ends. The CDR3 length is 15 residues. In DNA form, the CDR3 reads TGCGCCAGCAGTGAGACACGGGGATACACAGATACGCAGTATTTT. The encoded protein is CASSETRGYTDTQYF.

The J gene is TRBJ1-2, the V gene TRBV5-1; D remains unclear. Trimming removed 6 bases from V and 4 bases from J, with 19 bases in between. The germline V gene encodes CDR1 SGHRS and CDR2 YFSETQ. CDR3 length equals 15 residues. CDR3 sequence (DNA): TGCGCCAGCACCGATGAGAGGACGGGATCCTATGGCTACACCTTC. Amino acid sequence: CASTDERTGSYGYTF.

This rearrangement joins TRBV5-1 to TRBJ2-7; possible D gene TRBD2, 5 bases. V lost 2 bases to trimming and J lost 0 bases, with 12 bases between them. Per germline, CDR1 SGHRS and CDR2 YFSETQ. The CDR3 has 15 residues. The CDR3 nucleotides read TGCGCCAGCAGCTTAAACGGAGGAAGCTCCTACGAGCAGTACGTC. This encodes CASSLNGGSSYEQYV.

J is TRBJ2-1 and V is TRBV5-1, with 8 nucleotides matching TRBD1. CDR1 is SGHRS, CDR2 YFSETQ, per germline. The trim removed 2 bases at V and 7 bases at J, leaving 8 bases unmatched. This CDR3 is built from 15 residues. CDR3 sequence reads: CASSFPDRADNEQFF. CDR3 nucleotides: TGCGCCAGCAGCTTCCCGGACAGGGCCGATAATGAGCAGTTCTTC.

This clone showed up many times. The chain uses TRBV29-1 and TRBJ1-1, with D perhaps TRBD1 (5 bases). The CDR3 contains 14 residues. From germline, CDR1 is SQVTM and CDR2 ANQGSEA. V lost 6 bases, J lost 5 bases, and 19 bases lay in between. CDR3 DNA: TGCAGCGTCTCCGGGACTCTCGGGTTTACTGAAGCTTTCTTT. Its protein product is CSVSGTLGFTEAFF.

The J gene is TRBJ1-1, the V gene TRBV7-8; TRBD1 matches 7 bases. Germline CDR1 reads SGHVS; CDR2 reads FQNEAQ. The J segment lost 0 bases and the V segment lost 4 bases, leaving 5 bases of the junction unmatched. This CDR3 is 15 amino acids long. CDR3 residues: CASSSWTGMNTEAFF. CDR3 DNA: TGTGCCAGCAGCTCCTGGACAGGAATGAACACTGAAGCTTTCTTT.

The sample holds one count of this clone. This chain joins TRBV20-1 and TRBJ1-1; D gene uncertain. This CDR3 is built from 11 residues. V lost 5 bases and J 7 bases, leaving 11 bases between the germline ends. Looked up from germline, CDR1 is DFQATT and CDR2 is SNEGSKA (reference sequence). The CDR3 bases are TGCAGTGCTTTCTACTCGAGTGAAGCTTTCTTT. It translates to CSAFYSSEAFF.

The chain links TRBV5-1 to TRBJ2-6; D remains ambiguous. This CDR3 comprises 13 residues. V was trimmed by 3 bases and J by 2 bases, leaving 3 bases between them. Germline lookup yields CDR1 SGHRS and CDR2 YFSETQ. Here the CDR3 DNA reads TGCGCCAGCAGCTCGGCTGGGGCCAACGTCCTGACTTTC. It specifies CASSSAGANVLTF.

The gene calls are TRBV7-9 and TRBJ1-1; unclear D gene. This CDR3 region has 14 residues. Trimming left V 0 bases short and J 2 bases short, with 7 bases between. Germline V gene data show CDR1 as SEHNR and CDR2 as FQNEAQ (reference sequence). The CDR3 nucleotides are TGTGCCAGCAGCTTAGCGGCGGTCAACACTGAAGCTTTCTTT. Protein product: CASSLAAVNTEAFF.

The chain uses TRBV19 and TRBJ2-1; 8 positions agree with TRBD2. The J segment lost 0 bases and the V segment lost 6 bases, leaving 7 bases of the junction unmatched. From germline, CDR1 is LNHDA and CDR2 SQIVND (reference sequence). The CDR3 is 16 amino acids. The CDR3 DNA follows: TGTGCCAGTAGCCCACTAGCGGTCAGCTCCTACAATGAGCAGTTCTTC. Amino acid sequence: CASSPLAVSSYNEQFF.

The chain has TRBV10-3 and TRBJ2-1, with 8 bases identical to TRBD2. The germline V gene encodes CDR1 ENHRY and CDR2 SYGVKD. The V gene end was trimmed by 4 bases and the J gene end by 12 bases; junction bases not matched to a gene: 14. This CDR3 is built from 15 residues. The CDR3 sequence: CAISAPPAGASGQFF. As DNA, the CDR3 is TGTGCCATCAGTGCCCCTCCAGCGGGGGCATCGGGGCAGTTCTTC.

The rearrangement links TRBV3-1 (or the pseudogene TRBV3-2) to TRBJ1-2, with a tentative D call TRBD1 (5 bases). Germline V gene sequence: CDR1 LGHDT, CDR2 YNNKEL (reference sequence). The V and J ends lost 0 bases and 6 bases respectively, with 14 bases between them. The CDR3 runs to 15 residues. For the CDR3, the DNA is TGTGCCAGCAGCCAAGATCTTATCAGGGCCGATGGCTACACCTTC. Protein product: CASSQDLIRADGYTF.